The 31 T cell receptor beta chains reported below all come from one sample, sequenced in a study of T-cell memory formation after mild COVID-19 (dated by TCRdb to the early 2020s). The library was obtained by 5' RACE. Instrument used: Illumina NovaSeq 6000. TCRdb reran the public reads through fastp at Q25 and MiXCR, keeping productive beta chains. Rows with a matching CDR3 protein are joined into one entry that keeps the most common DNA and genes. This sample is represented by around 450,000 distinct CDR3 sequences; about 19% of them were singletons. The ten largest clonotypes hold 7.5% to 9.5% of the sample. Sequencing used PBMCs or a T cell subset sorted from them (not recorded which). These TCRs come from an adult woman who had mild COVID-19 (a few samples of this study predate the infection). The sample titles of this study are shuffled in the database, so cell type and time point are left out; the donor was told from shared clones.

The rearrangement joins TRBV9 to TRBJ1-5; D ambiguous. CDR3 size: 14 residues. Germline CDR1 and CDR2: SGDLS and YYNGEE. The ends were cut back, 7 bases at V and 4 bases at J, with 15 bases in the middle. CDR3 DNA: TGTGCCAGCTCCCGCGGGGTTACTAATCAGCCCCAGCATTTT. It is translated as CASSRGVTNQPQHF.

This chain connects TRBV7-9 to TRBJ1-1, with 11 bases aligning to TRBD1. The CDR3 is 18 residues long. The germline V gene has CDR1 SEHNR and CDR2 FQNEAQ (reference sequence). Germline trimming cut 6 bases from V and 0 bases from J; bases unmatched to any gene: 12. This CDR3 reads CASSPKRTGGGMNTEAFF. The CDR3 DNA reads as TGTGCCAGCAGTCCGAAAAGGACAGGGGGCGGCATGAACACTGAAGCTTTCTTT.

The CDR3 DNA follows: TGTGCCAGCAGCCCCGACCCCCCGGGACGGCTATACAATGAGCAGTTCTTC. Translating it yields CASSPDPPGRLYNEQFF. The chain joins TRBV4-2 to TRBJ2-1; D might be TRBD1 or TRBD2, each matching 5 bases. CDR1 and CDR2 from the germline V gene are LGHNA and YNFKEQ. V was clipped by 4 bases and J by 4 bases, with 20 bases between them. The CDR3 sequence is 17 residues long.

This clonotype was seen a handful of times. The genes are TRBV7-6 and TRBJ2-2, with D tentatively TRBD1 or TRBD2 (5 bases each). The CDR3 covers 16 residues. V dropped 3 bases and J dropped 2 bases, with 13 bases sitting between them. Germline values: CDR1 SGHVS, CDR2 FNYEAQ. The CDR3: CASSLASGTNTGELFF. The DNA for the CDR3 is TGTGCCAGCAGCTTGGCCTCCGGGACCAACACCGGGGAGCTGTTTTTT.

The chain is built from TRBV4-3 and TRBJ2-1; unclear D gene. The CDR3 extends over 14 amino acids. Germline V gene data show CDR1 as LGHNA and CDR2 as YSLEER. V dropped 4 bases and J dropped 0 bases, with 7 bases sitting between them. The CDR3 spells CASSRDPSYNEQFF. In DNA, the CDR3 is TGCGCCAGCAGCCGAGATCCCTCCTACAATGAGCAGTTCTTC.

This clonotype came up a few times. This rearrangement joins TRBV30 to TRBJ1-2, with D unresolved. Trimming removed 3 bases at V and 2 bases at J, with 4 bases between. Germline V gene data show CDR1 as GTSNPN and CDR2 as SVGIG (reference sequence). This CDR3 has 11 amino acids. The CDR3 sequence: CAWSGNYGYTF. CDR3 DNA: TGTGCCTGGAGCGGGAACTATGGCTACACCTTC.

The genes are TRBV12-3 or TRBV12-4 and TRBJ2-2; D remains unclear. This CDR3 spans 14 amino acids. The ends were cut back, 6 bases at V and 6 bases at J, with 14 bases in the middle. The CDR3 here is CASSNLLRSGELFF. The DNA of the CDR3 is TGTGCCAGCAGCAACCTTCTCCGGTCCGGGGAGCTGTTTTTT.

V gene TRBV5-1 combines with J gene TRBJ1-1, with D uncertain. Germline CDR1 reads SGHRS; CDR2 reads YFSETQ. Trimming took 2 bases from V and 3 from J, leaving 11 bases between them. This CDR3 has 14 amino acids. The CDR3 sequence is CASSFLREDTEAFF. CDR3 coding DNA: TGCGCCAGCAGCTTCTTAAGAGAGGACACTGAAGCTTTCTTT.

This sequence joins TRBV7-9 and TRBJ1-4; unclear D gene. This CDR3 is 16 amino acids long. Germline V lookup: CDR1 SEHNR, CDR2 FQNEAQ (reference sequence). The ends were cut back, 2 bases at V and 3 bases at J, with 13 bases in the middle. CDR3 residues: CASSLPGPSPNEKLFF. The CDR3 nucleotides are TGTGCCAGCAGCTTACCCGGACCTTCGCCTAATGAAAAACTGTTTTTT.

The chain carries TRBV12-3 or TRBV12-4 and TRBJ2-2, with TRBD2 matching over 7 bases. This CDR3 has 18 residues. Unmatched junction bases numbered 17, after V lost 6 bases and J lost 4 bases. The CDR3 coding sequence is TGTGCCAGCAGGGGAGGGTTGGGTAGAGAATCTGGCACCGGGGAGCTGTTTTTT. Amino acids: CASRGGLGRESGTGELFF.

This clonotype has a handful of counts. This rearrangement joins TRBV20-1 to TRBJ2-2; tentative D call: TRBD2 (6 bases). Germline loops: CDR1 DFQATT, CDR2 SNEGSKA (reference sequence). Deletions cut 6 bases from V and 2 bases from J, with 16 bases between. This CDR3 has 15 amino acids. CDR3 residues: CSAPRGGVNTGELFF. The CDR3 DNA follows: TGCAGTGCCCCCCGGGGCGGGGTTAACACCGGGGAGCTGTTTTTT.

The rearrangement links TRBV9 to TRBJ2-7, with a tentative D call TRBD1 (6 bases). CDR3 length: 13 residues. CDR1 and CDR2 from the germline V gene are SGDLS and YYNGEE. V lost 4 bases to trimming and J lost 5 bases, with 13 bases between them. CDR3 loop: CASSTQGAHEQYF. As DNA, the CDR3 is TGTGCCAGCAGCACACAGGGAGCCCACGAGCAGTACTTC.

There are a few counts of this clonotype. V and J are TRBV4-3 and TRBJ2-7; D is perhaps TRBD2 (6 bases). Germline lookup yields CDR1 LGHNA and CDR2 YSLEER. The length of the CDR3 is 12 residues. Between the trimmed V and J ends, which lost 0 bases and 7 bases, there was a span of 7 bases. CDR3 sequence (DNA): TGCGCCAGCAGCCAAGAGGCGGGAGAGCAGTACTTC. This sequence encodes CASSQEAGEQYF.

This chain uses TRBV30 with TRBJ1-1, with D possibly matching TRBD1 (5 bases). This CDR3 has 12 residues. The V end lost 5 bases, the J end lost 5 bases, and 12 bases lay between the germline ends. Germline V gene sequence: CDR1 GTSNPN, CDR2 SVGIG (reference sequence). In nucleotides, the CDR3 is TGTGCCTGGGGACGACAGAGGACTGAAGCTTTCTTT. Amino acids: CAWGRQRTEAFF.

This clonotype was seen many times. This chain uses TRBV4-1 with TRBJ2-5, with D possibly TRBD2 on 6 matching bases. V was clipped by 1 base and J by 0 bases, with 12 bases between them. Germline CDR1 MGHRA, CDR2 YSYEKL. The CDR3 runs 16 residues. The CDR3 loop is CASSQGSRGYQETQYF. In DNA, the CDR3 is TGCGCCAGCAGCCAAGGTTCGCGGGGCTACCAAGAGACCCAGTACTTC.

The rearrangement links TRBV6-1 to TRBJ1-1, with unresolved D. This CDR3 contains 13 residues. The V end lost 5 bases, the J end lost 4 bases, and 11 bases lay between the germline ends. The germline gives CDR1 MNHNS, CDR2 SASEGT. The CDR3 protein is CASSQSSTTEAFF. The DNA of the CDR3 is TGTGCCAGCAGTCAAAGTTCGACCACTGAAGCTTTCTTT.

There are a few counts of this clonotype. The chain combines TRBV7-2 with TRBJ2-3, with D hard to call. Trimming left V 5 bases short and J 4 bases short, with 13 bases between. The V gene's germline CDR1 is SGHTA and CDR2 FQGNSA. This CDR3 spans 14 amino acids. CDR3: CASSKRELADTQYF. DNA of the CDR3: TGTGCCAGCAGCAAAAGGGAATTGGCAGATACGCAGTATTTT.

This clonotype showed up just a few times. V gene TRBV3-1 combines with J gene TRBJ2-3; D might be TRBD2 (6 bases). The CDR3 extends over 17 amino acids. The V gene lost 0 bases and the J gene lost 2 bases, with 15 bases spanning the gap. Germline CDR1 is LGHDT and CDR2 is YNNKEL (reference sequence). CDR3 nucleotides: TGTGCCAGCAGCCAAGATCTCCGGTGGCGGGACACAGATACGCAGTATTTT. As protein: CASSQDLRWRDTDTQYF.

The J gene is TRBJ2-3, the V gene TRBV7-8, with D unresolved. The germline gives CDR1 SGHVS, CDR2 FQNEAQ. The V and J ends lost 6 bases and 6 bases respectively, with 10 bases between them. This CDR3 region has 12 residues. The CDR3 DNA is TGTGCCAGCAGACGAGCCGGGGATACGCAGTATTTT. Encoded protein: CASRRAGDTQYF.

This clonotype was seen repeatedly, ten times or more. This chain joins TRBV4-1 and TRBJ2-5, with TRBD1 matching over 9 bases. Trimming removed 4 bases from V and 4 bases from J; junction bases left unmatched: 13. Per the germline V gene, CDR1 is MGHRA and CDR2 is YSYEKL. The CDR3 runs to 17 residues. The CDR3 nucleotides read TGCGCCAGCAGCCCGCGGACAGGGGCGTTGAAGGGAGAGACCCAGTACTTC. Translated, it gives CASSPRTGALKGETQYF.

This clonotype has just a few counts. This chain connects TRBV12-3 or TRBV12-4 to TRBJ1-5; the match to TRBD1 covers 8 bases. The V and J ends lost 6 bases and 0 bases, in that order; junction bases with no gene match: 4. This CDR3 is 15 amino acids long. The chain's CDR3 is CASRPTGGSNQPQHF. The CDR3 DNA reads TGTGCCAGCAGGCCCACAGGGGGTAGCAATCAGCCCCAGCATTTT.

A few counts support this clonotype. This rearrangement joins TRBV6-5 to TRBJ2-7; TRBD2 matches 10 bases. CDR3 length: 14 residues. V trimming: 6 bases; J trimming: 4 bases; junction bases outside the gene matches: 6. Per the germline V gene, CDR1 is MNHEY and CDR2 is SVGAGI. The CDR3 bases are TGTGCCAGCAGCGGTCTAGCGGGGGTTTACGAGCAGTACTTC. Amino acid sequence: CASSGLAGVYEQYF.

This clonotype was seen only once. The chain employs TRBV7-9 and TRBJ2-1; TRBD2 matches at 11 bases. This CDR3 comprises 15 residues. Germline assignment: CDR1 SEHNR and CDR2 FQNEAQ (reference sequence). V shed 5 bases, J shed 8 bases, and the junction held 8 bases outside the gene matches. The CDR3 DNA is TGTGCCAGCAGCAGAGCCACTAGCGGGAGCGATGAGCAGTTCTTC. Amino acids: CASSRATSGSDEQFF.

The table lists this clonotype with a few counts. The rearrangement links TRBV4-3 to TRBJ2-1; 11 bases are a match to TRBD2. V gave up 1 base and J gave up 7 bases; unmatched junction bases: 12. Germline lookup yields CDR1 LGHNA and CDR2 YSLEER. The CDR3 contains 18 residues. This chain's CDR3 is CASSQVGATSGTQNEQFF. CDR3 coding DNA: TGCGCCAGCAGCCAAGTAGGGGCGACTAGCGGGACCCAGAATGAGCAGTTCTTC.

The V gene is TRBV10-3, the J gene TRBJ1-6; 7 bases match TRBD1. This CDR3 has 18 residues. The germline V gene has CDR1 ENHRY and CDR2 SYGVKD. V shed 2 bases and J 7 bases; nucleotides not matched to a gene: 14. DNA of the CDR3: TGTGCCATCAGTGAGACCGGACAGGAGACCTTTTGGAATTCACCCCTCCACTTT. It is translated as CAISETGQETFWNSPLHF.

Turning to this clonotype: The junction and the germline gene differ at one end; a read error may be behind it. The CDR3 here is CASSLAAGISYEQYF. In nucleotides, the CDR3 is TGTGCTAGCAGCTTAGCGGCAGGCATCAGCTACGAGCAGTACTTC. V is TRBV7-7 and J is TRBJ2-7, with D possibly TRBD2 on 6 matching bases. Germline V lookup: CDR1 SSHAT, CDR2 FNYEAQ (reference sequence). The CDR3 extends over 15 amino acids.

This clonotype was counted between two and nine times. The rearrangement joins TRBV3-1 to TRBJ1-1; D is unclear. Germline V gives CDR1 LGHDT, CDR2 YNNKEL (reference sequence). This CDR3 has 14 amino acids. Trimming pared 5 bases from V and 0 bases from J, leaving 10 bases between. DNA for the CDR3: TGTGCCAGCAGCGGGCATCAGGTGAACACTGAAGCTTTCTTT. As protein: CASSGHQVNTEAFF.

The genes are TRBV7-8 and TRBJ1-2; a possible D gene is TRBD1 (6 bases). The CDR3 has 17 residues. Trimming stripped 1 base from V and 6 bases from J, with 21 bases between. In germline, CDR1 is SGHVS, CDR2 FQNEAQ. Here the CDR3 reads CASSLGDRVTGGHGYTF. The CDR3, as DNA: TGTGCCAGCAGCTTAGGGGATCGTGTTACCGGGGGCCATGGCTACACCTTC.

This clonotype was observed a handful of times. The chain uses TRBV4-1 and TRBJ2-1, with 8 bases aligning to TRBD2. V dropped 1 base and J dropped 7; count of bases not matched to a gene: 15. In germline, CDR1 is MGHRA, CDR2 YSYEKL. CDR3 size: 18 residues. CDR3 loop: CASSQVISGVTVGNEQFF. The CDR3 nucleotides are TGCGCCAGCAGCCAAGTGATTAGCGGGGTAACAGTGGGGAATGAGCAGTTCTTC.

This chain uses TRBV24-1 with TRBJ2-3; D may be TRBD1 or TRBD2 (5 bases each). The germline V and J ends were trimmed by 2 bases and 2 bases, with 13 bases remaining between them. This CDR3 region has 16 residues. Germline V gene data show CDR1 as KGHDR and CDR2 as SFDVKD. CDR3 in amino acids: CATSDYAGTLTDTQYF. CDR3 in DNA: TGTGCCACCAGTGATTATGCCGGGACCCTCACAGATACGCAGTATTTT.

The chain links TRBV29-1 to TRBJ1-2, with 10 bases matching TRBD1. Trimming cost V 6 bases and J 6 bases; bases outside gene matches: 10. The CDR3 consists of 14 residues. Germline values: CDR1 SQVTM, CDR2 ANQGSEA. CDR3 in DNA: TGCAGCGTATTATCGACAGGGGGCAGTGATGGCTACACCTTC. Translation gives CSVLSTGGSDGYTF.